This is a list of T cell receptor beta chains from one sample in a study of sequential checkpoint blockade in melanoma. Assay: immunoSEQ multiplex PCR; the TCRdb copy retains only in-frame clones and omits some. The sample carries 3,500 to 5,500 clones, roughly 21% recorded once. The source was tumor tissue (inferred from file names), collected from a patient given nivolumab and ipilimumab in sequence. The receptors come from a human donor with melanoma. Each CDR3 is given with its conserved first and last residue. D genes are given only for firm matches. Size values are once, few and many counts, or a class for expanded clones, and some rows have none.

CDR3aa: CASSLRAGYTDTQYF
CDR3nt: TGCGCCAGCAGCTTGAGGGCGGGTTACACAGATACGCAGTATTTT
abundance: NA
j_gene: TRBJ2-3
d_gene: NA
v_gene: TRBV5-1

CDR3aa: CTSSQDWGGTGELFF
CDR3nt: TGCACCAGCAGCCAAGATTGGGGGGGCACCGGGGAGCTGTTTTTT
abundance: many
j_gene: TRBJ2-2
d_gene: NA
v_gene: TRBV1

CDR3aa: CASSHTGGRPYEQYF
CDR3nt: TGTGCCAGCAGTCATACAGGGGGCCGACCCTACGAGCAGTACTTC
abundance: medium-sized
j_gene: TRBJ2-7
d_gene: TRBD1
v_gene: TRBV6-8

CDR3aa: CASSVADYYTDTQYF
CDR3nt: TGTGCCAGCAGCGTAGCAGACTACTACACAGATACGCAGTATTTT
abundance: few
j_gene: TRBJ2-3
d_gene: NA
v_gene: TRBV9

CDR3aa: CASSLGGADYGYTF
CDR3nt: TGCGCCAGCAGCTTGGGGGGCGCAGATTATGGCTACACCTTC
abundance: NA
j_gene: TRBJ1-2
d_gene: NA
v_gene: TRBV5-1

CDR3aa: CASSYGVNQPQHF
CDR3nt: TGTGCCAGCAGTTACGGGGTGAATCAGCCCCAGCATTTT
abundance: medium-sized
j_gene: TRBJ1-5
d_gene: NA
v_gene: TRBV6-8

CDR3aa: CASSPSDTRELFF
CDR3nt: TGTGCCAGCTCACCCTCGGATACCCGGGAGCTGTTTTTT
abundance: NA
j_gene: TRBJ2-2
d_gene: NA
v_gene: TRBV18

CDR3aa: CASSLWMLAGGPGELFF
CDR3nt: TGTGCCAGCAGTTTATGGATGCTAGCGGGGGGGCCCGGGGAGCTGTTTTTT
abundance: few
j_gene: TRBJ2-2
d_gene: TRBD2
v_gene: TRBV28

CDR3aa: CASRRDSYTGELFF
CDR3nt: TGCGCCAGCAGAAGGGACAGCTACACCGGGGAGCTGTTTTTT
abundance: medium-sized
j_gene: TRBJ2-2
d_gene: TRBD1
v_gene: TRBV10-2

CDR3aa: CASSDSANTEAFF
CDR3nt: TGTGCCAGCAGTGACTCGGCGAACACTGAAGCTTTCTTT
abundance: NA
j_gene: TRBJ1-1
d_gene: NA
v_gene: TRBV6-8

CDR3aa: CASSVGNRGTGELFF
CDR3nt: TGTGCCAGCAGCGTAGGTAACAGGGGGACCGGGGAGCTGTTTTTT
abundance: many
j_gene: TRBJ2-2
d_gene: TRBD1
v_gene: TRBV9

CDR3aa: CASEDRGLGDTQYF
CDR3nt: TGTGCCAGCGAGGACAGGGGGCTCGGAGATACGCAGTATTTT
abundance: NA
j_gene: TRBJ2-3
d_gene: TRBD1
v_gene: TRBV25-1

CDR3aa: CASTGWTSGVDEQFF
CDR3nt: TGCGCCAGCACGGGGTGGACTAGCGGGGTAGATGAGCAGTTCTTC
abundance: few
j_gene: TRBJ2-1
d_gene: TRBD2
v_gene: TRBV5-1

CDR3aa: CASSEAQVGGTYNEQFF
CDR3nt: TGTGCCAGCAGTGAAGCGCAGGTAGGGGGGACCTACAATGAGCAGTTCTTC
abundance: many
j_gene: TRBJ2-1
d_gene: NA
v_gene: TRBV6-1

CDR3aa: CASSSEGTGTRSAEAFF
CDR3nt: TGTGCCAGCAGTTCGGAGGGGACAGGGACTCGATCGGCTGAAGCTTTCTTT
abundance: medium-sized
j_gene: TRBJ1-1
d_gene: TRBD1
v_gene: TRBV28

CDR3aa: CASSSYDRVGGYTF
CDR3nt: TGTGCCAGCAGCTCCTACGACAGGGTCGGTGGCTACACCTTC
abundance: medium-sized
j_gene: TRBJ1-2
d_gene: TRBD1
v_gene: TRBV11-3

CDR3aa: CASSLTGGVDTQYF
CDR3nt: TGTGCCAGCAGCTTAACTGGCGGGGTAGATACGCAGTATTTT
abundance: many
j_gene: TRBJ2-3
d_gene: NA
v_gene: TRBV11-3

CDR3aa: CASSSPRYTIYF
CDR3nt: TGTGCCAGCAGTTCACCCCGGTACACCATATATTTT
abundance: few
j_gene: TRBJ1-3
d_gene: NA
v_gene: TRBV28

CDR3aa: CASSLDFVGKTQYF
CDR3nt: TGTGCCAGCAGCTTAGATTTTGTGGGGAAGACCCAGTACTTC
abundance: medium-sized
j_gene: TRBJ2-5
d_gene: NA
v_gene: TRBV11-3

CDR3aa: CASNQQAGATGELFF
CDR3nt: TGCGCCAGCAACCAGCAGGCAGGGGCCACCGGGGAGCTGTTTTTT
abundance: NA
j_gene: TRBJ2-2
d_gene: NA
v_gene: TRBV5-1

CDR3aa: CASSGDRGSYNEQFF
CDR3nt: TGTGCCAGCAGTGGGGACAGGGGCTCCTACAATGAGCAGTTCTTC
abundance: NA
j_gene: TRBJ2-1
d_gene: TRBD1
v_gene: TRBV2

CDR3aa: CASSQGILTDTQYF
CDR3nt: TGCGCCAGCAGCCAAGGGATCCTCACAGATACGCAGTATTTT
abundance: many
j_gene: TRBJ2-3
d_gene: NA
v_gene: TRBV23-1

CDR3aa: CASSMARDRAPEAFF
CDR3nt: TGTGCCAGTAGTATGGCCCGTGACCGGGCCCCTGAAGCTTTCTTT
abundance: NA
j_gene: TRBJ1-1
d_gene: NA
v_gene: TRBV19

CDR3aa: CASSLSRVPYNSPLHF
CDR3nt: TGTGCCAGCAGTCTTAGCAGGGTCCCTTATAATTCACCCCTCCACTTT
abundance: medium-sized
j_gene: TRBJ1-6
d_gene: NA
v_gene: TRBV11-3

CDR3aa: CASNGFGAQPTGELFF
CDR3nt: TGTGCCAGCAACGGATTTGGGGCCCAACCGACCGGGGAGCTGTTTTTT
abundance: few
j_gene: TRBJ2-2
d_gene: NA
v_gene: TRBV6-8

CDR3aa: CASSLTGDSNYGYTF
CDR3nt: TGCGCCAGCAGCTTGACAGGAGATTCTAACTATGGCTACACCTTC
abundance: once
j_gene: TRBJ1-2
d_gene: NA
v_gene: TRBV5-1

CDR3aa: CASSQMQGASGEQYF
CDR3nt: TGTGCCAGTAGTCAGATGCAGGGGGCTTCTGGAGAGCAGTACTTC
abundance: NA
j_gene: TRBJ2-7
d_gene: TRBD1
v_gene: TRBV19